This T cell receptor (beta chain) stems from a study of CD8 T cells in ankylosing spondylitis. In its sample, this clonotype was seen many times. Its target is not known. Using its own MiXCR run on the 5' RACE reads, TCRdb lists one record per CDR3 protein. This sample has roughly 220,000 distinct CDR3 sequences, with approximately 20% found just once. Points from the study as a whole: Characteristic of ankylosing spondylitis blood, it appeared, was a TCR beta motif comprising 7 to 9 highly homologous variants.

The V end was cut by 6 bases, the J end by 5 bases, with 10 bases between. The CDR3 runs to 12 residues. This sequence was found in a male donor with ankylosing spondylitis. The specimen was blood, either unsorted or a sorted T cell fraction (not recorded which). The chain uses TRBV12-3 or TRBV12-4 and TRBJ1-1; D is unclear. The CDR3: CASRIPRTEAFF. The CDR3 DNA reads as TGTGCCAGCAGAATACCCCGTACTGAAGCTTTCTTT.